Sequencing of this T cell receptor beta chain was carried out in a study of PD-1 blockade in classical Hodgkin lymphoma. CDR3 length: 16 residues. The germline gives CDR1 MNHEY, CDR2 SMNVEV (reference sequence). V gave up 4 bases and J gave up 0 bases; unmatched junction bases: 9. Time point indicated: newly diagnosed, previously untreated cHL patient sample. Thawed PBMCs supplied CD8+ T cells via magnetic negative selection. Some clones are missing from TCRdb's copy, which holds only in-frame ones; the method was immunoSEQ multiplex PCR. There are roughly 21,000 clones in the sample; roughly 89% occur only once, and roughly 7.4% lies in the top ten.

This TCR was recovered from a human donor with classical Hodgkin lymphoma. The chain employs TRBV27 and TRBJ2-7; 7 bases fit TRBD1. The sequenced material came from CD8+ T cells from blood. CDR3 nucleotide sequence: TGTGCCAGCAGTTCCCCCTGGGGACAGAGCTCCTACGAGCAGTACTTC. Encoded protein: CASSSPWGQSSYEQYF.